Here is one T cell receptor beta chain with its context. CDR3 length equals 18 residues. CDR1 is MNHNS, CDR2 SASEGT, per germline. V was clipped by 5 bases and J by 0 bases; unmatched bases: 12. Unique molecular identifiers were used in preparing the TCRbeta library. TCRdb recomputed calls from the PCR reads with MiXCR, one row per CDR3 protein. This table holds 450,000 to 500,000 distinct CDR3 sequences, approximately 12% found once. The data were taken from a study of T-cell reconstitution after alpha-beta-depleted transplantation in children. The clonotype comes from a human donor who donated a stem cell graft to a child with combined immunodeficiency. The sample was PBMCs from the stem cell graft donor, taken from the stem cell graft. The genes are TRBV6-1 and TRBJ1-3, with TRBD1 matching over 8 bases. The CDR3 nucleotides read TGTGCCAGCAGTAGACCAGACAGGGGCGTCAGCTCTGGAAACACCATATATTTT. Encoded protein: CASSRPDRGVSSGNTIYF.